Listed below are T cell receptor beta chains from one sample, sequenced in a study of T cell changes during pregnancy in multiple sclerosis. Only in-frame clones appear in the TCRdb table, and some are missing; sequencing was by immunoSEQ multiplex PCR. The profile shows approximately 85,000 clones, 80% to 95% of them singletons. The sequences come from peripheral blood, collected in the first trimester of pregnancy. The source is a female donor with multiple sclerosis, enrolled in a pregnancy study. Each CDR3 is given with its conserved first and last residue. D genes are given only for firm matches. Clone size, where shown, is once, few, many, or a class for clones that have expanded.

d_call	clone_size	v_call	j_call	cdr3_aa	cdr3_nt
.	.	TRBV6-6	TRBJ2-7	CASSYSWTKTYEQYF	TGTGCCAGCAGTTACTCCTGGACAAAAACCTACGAGCAGTACTTC
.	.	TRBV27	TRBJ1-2	CASSWGVGSYGYTF	TGTGCCAGCAGTTGGGGGGTGGGGTCCTATGGCTACACCTTC
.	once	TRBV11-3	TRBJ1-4	CASSLARAGEKLFF	TGTGCCAGCAGCTTAGCCAGGGCCGGTGAAAAACTGTTTTTT
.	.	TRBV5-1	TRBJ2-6	CASRRETGANVLTF	TGCGCCAGCAGGAGGGAAACCGGGGCCAACGTCCTGACTTTC
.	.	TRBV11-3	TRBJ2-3	CASSLGPKGADTQYF	TGTGCCAGCAGCTTAGGGCCGAAGGGGGCAGATACGCAGTATTTT
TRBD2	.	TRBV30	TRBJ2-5	CAWSGGGRDQETQYF	TGTGCCTGGAGTGGGGGGGGAAGGGACCAAGAGACCCAGTACTTC
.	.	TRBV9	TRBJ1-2	CASSPSGSHAYGYTF	TGTGCCAGCAGCCCCTCCGGGAGCCACGCATATGGCTACACCTTC
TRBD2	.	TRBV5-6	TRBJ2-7	CASSFSGVEYEQYF	TGTGCCAGCAGCTTTAGCGGGGTGGAGTACGAGCAGTACTTC
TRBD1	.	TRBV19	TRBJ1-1	CASSMEGTGATLNTEAFF	TGTGCCAGTAGTATGGAGGGGACAGGCGCTACCCTGAACACTGAAGCTTTCTTT
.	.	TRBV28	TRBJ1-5	CASSLSGDQPQHF	TGTGCCAGCAGTTTAAGCGGGGATCAGCCCCAGCATTTT
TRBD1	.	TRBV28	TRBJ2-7	CASRPYRGSTLARYEQYF	TGTGCCAGCAGACCTTACAGGGGGTCCACCCTCGCCCGATACGAGCAGTACTTC
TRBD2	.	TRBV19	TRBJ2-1	CASGFYWRGDDNEQFF	TGTGCCAGTGGCTTCTACTGGCGGGGGGATGACAATGAGCAGTTCTTC
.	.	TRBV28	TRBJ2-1	CASSLIPGAYNEQFF	TGTGCCAGCAGTTTAATTCCGGGAGCCTACAATGAGCAGTTCTTC
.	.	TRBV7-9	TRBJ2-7	CASSYLGSADSYEQYF	TGTGCCAGCAGCTACCTGGGTAGCGCGGACTCCTACGAGCAGTACTTC
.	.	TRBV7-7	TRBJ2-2	CATKGQNTGELFF	TGTGCCACAAAGGGACAGAACACCGGGGAGCTGTTTTTT
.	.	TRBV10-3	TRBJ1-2	CAISVDRTYGYTF	TGTGCCATCAGTGTGGACAGAACCTATGGCTACACCTTC
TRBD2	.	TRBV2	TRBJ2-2	CASSELAGGRGTGELFF	TGTGCCAGCAGTGAGCTAGCGGGGGGGCGCGGGACCGGGGAGCTGTTTTTT
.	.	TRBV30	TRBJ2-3	CAWSVRGRIGDTQYF	TGTGCCTGGAGTGTTAGGGGCAGGATTGGAGATACGCAGTATTTT
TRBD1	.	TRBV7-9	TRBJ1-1	CASSSRTGATEAFF	TGTGCCAGCAGCTCCCGAACAGGGGCCACTGAAGCTTTCTTT
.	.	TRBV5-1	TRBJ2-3	CASSLGPQPVERDTQYF	TGCGCCAGCAGCTTGGGTCCTCAACCGGTAGAGCGAGATACGCAGTATTTT
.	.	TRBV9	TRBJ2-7	CASSSPRHPSSYEQYF	TGTGCCAGCAGCTCCCCGCGCCATCCGTCCTCCTACGAGCAGTACTTC
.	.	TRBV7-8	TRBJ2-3	CASSVQGTSTDTQYF	TGTGCCAGCAGCGTACAGGGCACTAGCACAGATACGCAGTATTTT
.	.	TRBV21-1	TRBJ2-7	CASSKHGFRQNYEQYF	TGTGCCAGCAGCAAACATGGGTTTAGACAGAACTACGAGCAGTACTTC
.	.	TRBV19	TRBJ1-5	CASSLHGRVMSNQPQHF	TGTGCCAGTAGCCTCCATGGGAGGGTAATGAGCAATCAGCCCCAGCATTTT
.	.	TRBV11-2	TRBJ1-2	CASSFDPGSGFTF	TGTGCCAGCAGCTTCGACCCCGGGAGTGGATTCACCTTC
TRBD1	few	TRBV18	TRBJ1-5	CASSSGQGSGQPQHF	TGTGCCAGCTCATCGGGACAGGGTAGCGGGCAGCCCCAGCATTTT
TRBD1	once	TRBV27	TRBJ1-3	CASSLVPGGNGNTIYF	TGTGCCAGCAGTTTAGTTCCAGGGGGCAATGGAAACACCATATATTTT
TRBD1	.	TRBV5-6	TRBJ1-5	CASSLAGGDQPQHF	TGTGCCAGCAGCTTGGCAGGGGGCGATCAGCCCCAGCATTTT
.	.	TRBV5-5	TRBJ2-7	CASSLFGSLNEQYF	TGTGCCAGCAGCTTGTTTGGGAGTTTGAACGAGCAGTACTTC
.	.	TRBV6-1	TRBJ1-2	CASSEEVDGYTF	TGTGCCAGCAGTGAGGAGGTGGATGGCTACACCTTC
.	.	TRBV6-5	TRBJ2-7	CASRGYEQYF	TGTGCCAGCCGGGGTTACGAGCAGTACTTC
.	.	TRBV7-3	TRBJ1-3	CASSLGLPNSGNTIYF	TGTGCCAGCAGCTTGGGACTTCCGAACTCTGGAAACACCATATATTTT
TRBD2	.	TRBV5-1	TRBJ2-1	CASKSGTSGSNWRQFF	TGCGCCAGCAAGTCTGGTACTAGCGGGAGTAATTGGCGGCAGTTCTTC
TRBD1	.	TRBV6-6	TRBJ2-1	CASSLRQGEINEQFF	TGTGCCAGCAGTTTGCGACAGGGGGAGATTAATGAGCAGTTCTTC
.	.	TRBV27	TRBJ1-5	CASSLGGGSSNQPQHF	TGTGCCAGCAGTTTAGGGGGGGGCTCCTCAAATCAGCCCCAGCATTTT
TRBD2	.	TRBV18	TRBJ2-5	CASSPQVAAPSGGAQETQYF	TGTGCCAGCTCACCACAGGTTGCAGCCCCGAGCGGGGGCGCCCAGGAGACCCAGTACTTC
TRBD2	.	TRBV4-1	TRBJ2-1	CASSQDGRSGRVNEQFF	TGCGCCAGCAGCCAAGATGGGCGGAGCGGGAGGGTTAATGAGCAGTTCTTC
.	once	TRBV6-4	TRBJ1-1	CASSEEINTEAFF	TGTGCCAGCAGTGAGGAGATTAACACTGAAGCTTTCTTT
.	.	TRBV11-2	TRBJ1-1	CASSPQMNTEAFF	TGTGCCAGCAGCCCCCAGATGAACACTGAAGCTTTCTTT
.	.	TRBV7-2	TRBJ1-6	CASSKTNSPLHF	TGTGCCAGCAGCAAAACAAATTCACCCCTCCACTTT
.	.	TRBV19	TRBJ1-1	CASTPIWGGNTEAFF	TGTGCCAGTACCCCGATTTGGGGGGGGAACACTGAAGCTTTCTTT
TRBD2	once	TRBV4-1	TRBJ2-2	CASSQELAGVTGELFF	TGCGCCAGCAGCCAAGAACTAGCGGGGGTAACCGGGGAGCTGTTTTTT
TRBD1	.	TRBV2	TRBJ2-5	CASTWDRGSEETQYF	TGTGCCAGCACTTGGGACAGGGGGTCGGAAGAGACCCAGTACTTC
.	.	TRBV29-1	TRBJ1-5	CSVVEQGGQPQHF	TGCAGCGTTGTTGAGCAAGGGGGTCAGCCCCAGCATTTT
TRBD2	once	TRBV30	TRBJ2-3	CAWTTSGGYPGDTQYF	TGTGCCTGGACGACTAGCGGGGGGTATCCTGGAGATACGCAGTATTTT
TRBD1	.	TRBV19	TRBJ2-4	CASSPMDRLAKNIQYF	TGTGCCAGTAGTCCGATGGACAGGCTAGCCAAAAACATTCAGTACTTC
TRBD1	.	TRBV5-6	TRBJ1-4	CASSLYRGSKTTNEKLFF	TGTGCCAGCAGCTTGTACAGGGGGTCCAAAACAACTAATGAAAAACTGTTTTTT
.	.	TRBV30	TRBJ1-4	CAWSDRGFCKKLFF	TGTGCCTGGTCCGATAGGGGGTTCTGTAAAAAACTGTTTTTT
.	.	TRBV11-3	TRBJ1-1	CASSLRQEAEAFF	TGTGCCAGCAGCTTAAGACAGGAGGCTGAAGCTTTCTTT
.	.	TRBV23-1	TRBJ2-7	CASSQDPHRQVSSYEQYF	TGCGCCAGCAGCCAGGATCCCCATCGCCAAGTTAGCTCCTACGAGCAGTACTTC
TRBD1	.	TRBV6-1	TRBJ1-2	CASSRRQGANGYTF	TGTGCCAGCAGTAGGAGACAGGGTGCAAATGGCTACACCTTC
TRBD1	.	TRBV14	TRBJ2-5	CASSQFLGRGLQETQYF	TGTGCCAGCAGCCAATTCCTCGGTAGGGGGCTCCAAGAGACCCAGTACTTC